Below, one T cell receptor beta chain is given with its context. Its antigen is undetermined. CD4+CD25+CD127- Tregs, CD4+CD25- non-Tregs, CD4 and CD8 cells were sorted. The data were taken from a study of Tregs in tolerant kidney transplant recipients. Whole-study findings and limits: Biological reproducibility was not directly addressed, but technical replication error appeared minimal. Activated donor B cell expansion appeared to reveal the most relevant donor-specific TCRbeta repertoire.

The V segment lost 6 bases and the J segment 2 bases; nucleotides outside the gene matches: 4. This CDR3 region has 13 residues. Looked up from germline, CDR1 is SQVTM and CDR2 is ANQGSEA. The repertoire was sequenced with immunoSEQ multiplex PCR; TCRdb's copy has only in-frame clones and lacks some. Found here are about 69,000 clones, around nine tenths of them singletons; the top ten hold around 0.38%. The specimen was CD4+ T cells from blood, collected before the transplant. This chain joins TRBV29-1 and TRBJ2-3; TRBD1 matches 8 bases. This TCR was recovered from a human donor who received a combined kidney and bone marrow transplant. CDR3 sequence reads: CSVDRGHTDTQYF. CDR3 bases: TGCAGCGTCGACAGGGGCCACACAGATACGCAGTATTTT.